A single sample gave rise to the 9 T cell receptor beta chains below, sequenced in a study of blood T cell repertoires in COVID-19. Method: immunoSEQ multiplex PCR; TCRdb's copy keeps in-frame clones and lacks some. The sample carries about 120,000 clones, 85% to 90% recorded once. Material: peripheral blood. All receptors derive from a man in his 70s with active or convalescent COVID-19.

The rearrangement uses TRBV27 and TRBJ1-1; maybe TRBD1 (6 bases). CDR1 and CDR2 (germline): MNHEY, SMNVEV (reference sequence). The CDR3 has 17 amino acids. The ends were cut back, 6 bases at V and 2 bases at J, with 22 bases in the middle. The CDR3 DNA follows: TGTGCCAGCAGAGTCGAGGGGGGGGCCCCTCTAAACACTGAAGCTTTCTTT. The encoded protein is CASRVEGGAPLNTEAFF.

V gene TRBV3-1 (or the pseudogene TRBV3-2) combines with J gene TRBJ1-6, with 7 nucleotides matching TRBD1. The CDR3 covers 15 residues. The ends lost 1 base at V and 9 bases at J; junction bases unmatched: 6. CDR1 is LGHDT and CDR2 is YNNKEL in the germline V gene (reference sequence). This CDR3 is CASSQGTGGSSPLHF. The DNA of the CDR3 is TGTGCCAGCAGCCAAGGGACAGGAGGAAGTTCACCCCTCCACTTT.

This chain joins TRBV6-1 and TRBJ2-7; D unresolved. The germline CDR1 and CDR2 sequences are MNHNS and SASEGT. V lost 3 bases to trimming and J lost 7 bases, with 13 bases between them. The CDR3 has 13 residues. CDR3 bases: TGTGCCAGCAGTGAGGGTAGGCTCGGGGAGCAGTACTTC. It specifies CASSEGRLGEQYF.

The J gene is TRBJ1-4, the V gene TRBV7-9; D is unresolved. This CDR3 region has 13 residues. The germline V and J ends were trimmed by 10 bases and 11 bases, with 20 bases remaining between them. Germline CDR1 and CDR2: SEHNR and FQNEAQ (reference sequence). The CDR3 spells CATEAEVRSKLFF. In DNA form, the CDR3 reads TGTGCCACCGAGGCTGAAGTTAGGTCGAAACTGTTTTTT.

The chain couples TRBV11-2 to TRBJ2-2, with D possibly being TRBD2 (6 bases). Trimming removed 10 bases at V and 6 bases at J, with 15 bases between. The CDR3 length is 13 residues. The V gene's germline CDR1 is SGHAT and CDR2 FQNNGV. In nucleotides, the CDR3 is TGTGCCACTTCTCCGGGGGTCGCCGGGGAGCTGTTTTTT. As protein: CATSPGVAGELFF.

This sequence joins TRBV10-3 and TRBJ2-5; D not resolved. In germline, CDR1 is ENHRY, CDR2 SYGVKD. The CDR3 is 13 amino acids. The ends were cut back, 0 bases at V and 5 bases at J, with 7 bases in the middle. CDR3 sequence: CAISESPIETQYF. The CDR3 nucleotides read TGTGCCATCAGTGAGTCGCCTATCGAGACCCAGTACTTC.

V gene TRBV3-1 (or the pseudogene TRBV3-2) combines with J gene TRBJ1-5; 7 bases are a match to TRBD1. The CDR3 loop spans 13 amino acids. V dropped 6 bases and J dropped 5; count of bases not matched to a gene: 4. Germline V gene sequence: CDR1 LGHDT, CDR2 YNNKEL (reference sequence). The DNA for the CDR3 is TGTGCCAGCAGTCCTACAGGGGATCAGCCCCAGCATTTT. Translating gives CASSPTGDQPQHF.

This clone has just one count. This sequence joins TRBV10-3 and TRBJ2-1; the match to TRBD1 covers 7 bases. The germline V gene encodes CDR1 ENHRY and CDR2 SYGVKD. There are 12 residues in the CDR3. Trimming at V came to 6 bases and at J to 8 bases, leaving 4 bases not matched to a gene. In DNA, the CDR3 is TGTGCCATCAGAGACAGGGCCCATGAGCAGTTCTTC. Its translation is CAIRDRAHEQFF.

The V and J genes are TRBV28 and TRBJ1-2; D remains unclear. Germline CDR1 and CDR2: MDHEN and SYDVKM. The germline V and J ends were trimmed by 5 bases and 7 bases, with 8 bases remaining between them. CDR3 size: 11 residues. This CDR3 reads CASSPAGGYTF. CDR3 coding DNA: TGTGCCAGCAGTCCCGCCGGTGGCTACACCTTC.